These T cell receptor beta chains were read from a single sample in a study of control samples from healthy donors and cancer patients. This table comes from immunoSEQ multiplex PCR, and its TCRdb copy is limited to in-frame clones, with some not included. The sample includes 70,000 to 75,000 clones, over 90% of them seen just once. Source material: blood. The source of these receptors is a woman aged 25 to 39 in good health. CDR3s include the opening cysteine and the closing phenylalanine or tryptophan. D genes are given only for firm matches. Clone size is given for some rows only: seen once, a few or many times, or a class if the clone is expanded.

size: -
J: TRBJ1-2
D: -
V: TRBV10-3
DNA: TGTGCCATCAGTGAGTTACGTACAGGCCCGCTGGGCTATGGCTACACCTTC
CDR3: CAISELRTGPLGYGYTF

size: -
J: TRBJ1-4
D: -
V: TRBV14
DNA: TGTGCCAGCAAAGGGGGACTGGGAAAACTGTTTTTT
CDR3: CASKGGLGKLFF

size: once
J: TRBJ1-3
D: -
V: TRBV10-3
DNA: TGTGCCATCAGTGAGCAAAAAGGACAGTCCGGAAACACCATATATTTT
CDR3: CAISEQKGQSGNTIYF

size: -
J: TRBJ2-5
D: TRBD1
V: TRBV27
DNA: TGTGCCAGCAGTTTCCTTGTCTCCGGGACAGGGAAGAAGACCCAGTACTTC
CDR3: CASSFLVSGTGKKTQYF

size: -
J: TRBJ1-2
D: -
V: TRBV9
DNA: TGTGCCAGCAGCGTAGTGGAGGGCTATGGCTACACCTTC
CDR3: CASSVVEGYGYTF

size: -
J: TRBJ2-2
D: TRBD2
V: TRBV6-5
DNA: TGTGCCAGCAGTTACGCCGGGACTAGCGGGTCCGGGGAGCTGTTTTTT
CDR3: CASSYAGTSGSGELFF

size: -
J: TRBJ1-1
D: -
V: TRBV19
DNA: TGTGCCAGTAGTATAGACGGGGGGCGCAAAGCTTTCTTT
CDR3: CASSIDGGRKAFF

size: -
J: TRBJ1-2
D: -
V: TRBV29-1
DNA: TGCAGCGTTGAGACTCCGGGACGGACCTATGGCTACACCTTC
CDR3: CSVETPGRTYGYTF

size: -
J: TRBJ2-2
D: TRBD2
V: TRBV7-6
DNA: TGTGCCAGCAGATATCTAGCGGGGTACACCGGGGAGCTGTTTTTT
CDR3: CASRYLAGYTGELFF

size: -
J: TRBJ1-3
D: -
V: TRBV2
DNA: TGTGCCAGCGGTGGGGGGGATATCTCTGGAAACACCATATATTTT
CDR3: CASGGGDISGNTIYF

size: -
J: TRBJ1-3
D: -
V: TRBV10-1
DNA: TGCCCCAGCAGACGCCCCTCAGACAGGACTGGAAACACCATATATTTT
CDR3: CPSRRPSDRTGNTIYF

size: -
J: TRBJ2-5
D: -
V: TRBV20-1
DNA: TGCAGTGCTAGAGGGGAGACCCAGTACTTC
CDR3: CSARGETQYF

size: -
J: TRBJ1-2
D: TRBD1
V: TRBV18
DNA: TGTGCCAGCTCACCACTTGAGGGGGCCTACTATGGCTACACCTTC
CDR3: CASSPLEGAYYGYTF

size: -
J: TRBJ2-7
D: -
V: TRBV29-1
DNA: TGCAGCGTAACCGACGGCTACGAGCAGTACTTC
CDR3: CSVTDGYEQYF

size: -
J: TRBJ1-1
D: -
V: TRBV7-7
DNA: TGTGCTAGCAGCCCGGATACGGCCTCCCGGAGGGCTGAAGCTTTCTTT
CDR3: CASSPDTASRRAEAFF

size: -
J: TRBJ1-1
D: -
V: TRBV12-3/TRBV12-4
DNA: TGTGCCAGCTGGGAAAACACTGAAGCTTTCTTT
CDR3: CASWENTEAFF

size: once
J: TRBJ1-4
D: TRBD1
V: TRBV9
DNA: TGTGCCAGCAGCGTGTCACCCGGACAGGGGTCGGGTGAAAAACTGTTTTTT
CDR3: CASSVSPGQGSGEKLFF

size: -
J: TRBJ2-2
D: -
V: TRBV5-1
DNA: TGCGCCAGTAGTACGGGACACCGGCCCGGGGAGCTGTTTTTT
CDR3: CASSTGHRPGELFF

size: few
J: TRBJ2-3
D: -
V: TRBV3-1/TRBV3-2
DNA: TGTGCCAGCAGCCAAAGATTTAGGGTAGCGGGCACAGATACGCAGTATTTT
CDR3: CASSQRFRVAGTDTQYF

size: -
J: TRBJ1-5
D: -
V: TRBV25-1
DNA: TGTGCCAGCGGAGGGGATAGCAATCAGCCCCAGCATTTT
CDR3: CASGGDSNQPQHF

size: -
J: TRBJ2-1
D: TRBD2
V: TRBV28
DNA: TGTGCCAGCAGCCCGGGGGGGTCCTACAATGAGCAGTTCTTC
CDR3: CASSPGGSYNEQFF